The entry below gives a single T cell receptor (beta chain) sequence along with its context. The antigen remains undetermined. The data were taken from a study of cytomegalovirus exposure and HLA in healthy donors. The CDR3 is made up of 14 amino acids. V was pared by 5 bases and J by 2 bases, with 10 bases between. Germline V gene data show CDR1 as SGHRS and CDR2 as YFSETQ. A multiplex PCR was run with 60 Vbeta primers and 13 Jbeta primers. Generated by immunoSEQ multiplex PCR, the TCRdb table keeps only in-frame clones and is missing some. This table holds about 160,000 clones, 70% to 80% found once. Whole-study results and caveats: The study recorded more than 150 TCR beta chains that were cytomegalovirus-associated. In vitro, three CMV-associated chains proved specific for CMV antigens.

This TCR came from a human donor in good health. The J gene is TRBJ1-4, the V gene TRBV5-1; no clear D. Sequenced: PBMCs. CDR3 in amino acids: CASSFEATNEKLFF. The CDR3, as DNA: TGCGCCAGCAGTTTCGAGGCGACTAATGAAAAACTGTTTTTT.